The clone carrying this TCR beta chain occurred a few times. No antigen is known for it. At collection, donors were nominally healthy, but unrecorded immune exposures were probable. PCR amplification relied on 60 Vbeta primers (plus 13 Jbeta primers). Generated by immunoSEQ multiplex PCR, the TCRdb table keeps only in-frame clones and is missing some. The data contain approximately 210,000 clones, 85% to 90% of them singletons. Trimming removed 3 bases from V and 1 base from J, with 11 bases in between. Germline CDR1 SGDLS, CDR2 YYNGEE. This CDR3 region has 15 residues. This entry comes from a study of cytomegalovirus exposure and HLA in healthy donors. Whole-study findings and limits: It is likely that the observed cluster of highly shared sequence variants was a sequencing artifact. In a later analysis, HLA-associated beta chains showed higher expansion and lower generation probabilities than comparable chains.

This receptor was taken from a woman under 30 in good health and CMV-seronegative. The V and J genes are TRBV9 and TRBJ2-1, with D perhaps TRBD2 (6 bases). Sequencing used PBMCs. CDR3 sequence: CASSDRGGSYNEQFF. The CDR3 region has the DNA TGTGCCAGCAGCGATCGTGGGGGGTCCTACAATGAGCAGTTCTTC.